These 32 T cell receptor beta chains share one sample of origin, sequenced in a study of T cell responses to AZD1222 COVID-19 vaccine. Measured with immunoSEQ multiplex PCR; TCRdb has only the in-frame clones, and not every one. The repertoire holds about 150,000 clones, with roughly nine tenths as singletons. The sample here was peripheral blood, taken on day 0 of AZD1222 vaccination. These receptors were collected from an adult in good health.

The rearrangement links TRBV6-6 to TRBJ2-7; 8 bases fit TRBD1. The germline CDR1 and CDR2 sequences are MNHNY and SVGAGI (reference sequence). The CDR3 consists of 15 residues. V was clipped by 7 bases and J by 0 bases; unmatched bases: 8. The CDR3 protein is CASKRGQEISYEQYF. In DNA form, the CDR3 reads TGTGCCAGCAAAAGGGGACAGGAGATCTCCTACGAGCAGTACTTC.

The chain couples TRBV4-2 to TRBJ1-3; no clear D gene. The V end lost 0 bases, the J end lost 4 bases, and 10 bases lay between the germline ends. Germline CDR1 and CDR2: LGHNA and YNFKEQ. CDR3 length equals 15 residues. The CDR3 sequence: CASSQDFRSGNTIYF. The CDR3 DNA reads as TGTGCCAGCAGCCAAGATTTCAGGTCCGGAAACACCATATATTTT.

The V gene is TRBV28, the J gene TRBJ2-2, with D uncertain. Trimming shortened V by 3 bases and J by 4 bases, and 9 bases separated the two germline ends. The germline V gene encodes CDR1 MDHEN and CDR2 SYDVKM. CDR3 length: 14 residues. The CDR3, as DNA: TGTGCCAGCAGTTTCGGGCTTCTCACCGGGGAGCTGTTTTTT. Protein product: CASSFGLLTGELFF.

The CDR3 reads CASRGLAGGPYDTQYF. Written as DNA, the CDR3 is TGTGCCAGTAGAGGACTAGCGGGAGGGCCATACGATACGCAGTATTTT. The genes are TRBV19 and TRBJ2-3, with 15 bases matching TRBD2. Germline CDR1 reads LNHDA; CDR2 reads SQIVND (reference sequence). The V segment lost 6 bases and the J segment 6 bases; nucleotides outside the gene matches: 7. This CDR3 contains 16 residues.

The CDR3 loop reads CASRPGDSDEQFF. The CDR3 DNA reads TGTGCCAGCAGGCCCGGGGATAGTGATGAGCAGTTCTTC. This chain joins TRBV7-9 and TRBJ2-1; possible D gene TRBD2, 5 bases. The V end was cut by 6 bases, the J end by 8 bases, with 14 bases between. This CDR3 has 13 residues. CDR1 and CDR2 from the germline V gene are SEHNR and FQNEAQ (reference sequence).

The J gene is TRBJ1-5, the V gene TRBV28; 9 bases agree with TRBD1. The CDR3 covers 15 residues. Germline V gene lookup returns CDR1 MDHEN and CDR2 SYDVKM. V trimming: 4 bases; J trimming: 5 bases; junction bases outside the gene matches: 6. CDR3 residues: CASSSQGQGYQPQHF. CDR3 DNA sequence: TGTGCCAGCAGTTCCCAAGGACAGGGGTATCAGCCCCAGCATTTT.

V and J are TRBV5-1 and TRBJ2-1; 11 nucleotides agree with TRBD2. The germline CDR1 and CDR2 sequences are SGHRS and YFSETQ. The CDR3 contains 15 residues. After removal of 0 bases from V and 12 bases from J, the junction contained 8 bases not matched to a gene. Here the CDR3 DNA reads TGCGCCAGCAGCTTGGTAGTAGCGGGAGGGCCGCGGCAGTTCTTC. Its translation is CASSLVVAGGPRQFF.

The chain carries TRBV5-5 and TRBJ1-1; tentatively, D is TRBD1 (6 bases). The CDR3 covers 16 residues. Germline V gives CDR1 SGHKS, CDR2 YYEKEE (reference sequence). V was cut by 0 bases and J by 5 bases, with 17 bases left in between. The CDR3 region is CASSLVKDPRGTEAFF. The DNA of the CDR3 is TGTGCCAGCAGCTTGGTCAAGGACCCAAGGGGGACTGAAGCTTTCTTT. The full variable domain, its missing parts supplied by reference TRBV5-5 and TRBJ1-1, is DAGVTQSPTHLIKTRGQQVTLRCSPISGHKSVSWYQQVLGQGPQFIFQYYEKEERGRGNFPDRFSARQFPNYSSELNVNALLLGDSALYLCASSLVKDPRGTEAFFGQGTRLTVV.

The rearrangement links TRBV3-1 (or the pseudogene TRBV3-2) to TRBJ2-2; 7 bases line up with TRBD2. The CDR3 spans 14 residues. Germline trimming cut 4 bases from V and 6 bases from J; bases unmatched to any gene: 5. Germline loops: CDR1 LGHDT, CDR2 YNNKEL (reference sequence). The CDR3 bases are TGTGCCAGCAGCCTAGGACTAGTCGCCGGGGAGCTGTTTTTT. Translated, it gives CASSLGLVAGELFF.

The CDR3 spells CASTRQGAIGEQYF. The CDR3 DNA reads TGTGCCAGCACCCGGCAGGGGGCAATAGGCGAGCAGTACTTC. The chain carries TRBV7-2 and TRBJ2-7; 8 bases map to TRBD1. CDR3 length: 14 amino acids. CDR1 is SGHTA and CDR2 is FQGNSA in the germline V gene. V gave up 7 bases and J gave up 6 bases; unmatched junction bases: 11. Using reference TRBV7-2 and TRBJ2-7 for the parts outside the CDR3, the full variable domain is GAGVSQSPSNKVTEKGKDVELRCDPISGHTALYWYRQSLGQGLEFLIYFQGNSAPDKSGLPSDRFSAERTGGSVSTLTIQRTQQEDSAVYLCASTRQGAIGEQYFGPGTRLTVT.

The chain has TRBV5-1 and TRBJ1-2; TRBD1 is a possible D gene (6 bases). The V gene lost 5 bases and the J gene lost 6 bases, with 20 bases spanning the gap. The CDR3 has 15 amino acids. Germline CDR1 is SGHRS and CDR2 is YFSETQ. Here the CDR3 DNA reads TGCGCCAGCAGTTTGTTGAATACAGGGAGGGATGGCTACACCTTC. Protein product: CASSLLNTGRDGYTF.

V gene TRBV5-4 combines with J gene TRBJ1-2, with TRBD1 identical over 10 bases. The CDR3 has 15 amino acids. Germline V CDR1 and CDR2: SGHNT, YYREEE (reference sequence). Trimming removed 4 bases from V and 5 bases from J; junction bases left unmatched: 8. For the CDR3, the DNA is TGTGCCAGCAGCCCGACAGGGGGCAGTGGATATGGCTACACCTTC. Amino acids: CASSPTGGSGYGYTF.

The V call is TRBV11-2, the J call TRBJ1-1; perhaps TRBD1 as D (6 bases). This CDR3 spans 12 amino acids. V gave up 5 bases and J gave up 8 bases, with 12 bases separating them. CDR1 and CDR2 (germline): SGHAT, FQNNGV. CDR3 loop: CASSLGGGEAFF. Written as DNA, the CDR3 is TGTGCCAGCAGCCTAGGGGGGGGAGAAGCTTTCTTT.

The chain combines TRBV6-5 with TRBJ2-1; TRBD1 aligns across 7 bases. The V segment lost 2 bases and the J segment 4 bases; nucleotides outside the gene matches: 5. Germline-derived CDR1 and CDR2 are MNHEY and SVGAGI. The CDR3 covers 15 residues. The CDR3 region has the DNA TGTGCCAGCAGTTACGTCTCGGACAGGTACAATGAGCAGTTCTTC. This codes for CASSYVSDRYNEQFF.

This clone was detected once. V and J are TRBV11-3 and TRBJ1-1; TRBD1 might be the D (5 bases). Germline V lookup: CDR1 SGHNT, CDR2 YENEEA. The CDR3 runs to 15 residues. Trimming removed 5 bases at V and 1 base at J, with 14 bases between. The CDR3 loop is CASSPGAGSNTEAFF. The CDR3 DNA follows: TGTGCCAGCAGCCCCGGGGCAGGGTCGAACACTGAAGCTTTCTTT.

This rearrangement joins TRBV15 to TRBJ1-3; D unclear. Deletions cut 0 bases from V and 0 bases from J, with 9 bases between. Germline values: CDR1 LNHNV, CDR2 YYDKDF (reference sequence). This CDR3 contains 16 residues. The CDR3 loop reads CATSRDYRGSGNTIYF. CDR3 nucleotides: TGTGCCACCAGCAGAGATTACCGCGGCTCTGGAAACACCATATATTTT.

The chain combines TRBV19 with TRBJ1-6; a weak D match, TRBD1 (5 bases). This CDR3 is built from 14 residues. Germline CDR1 is LNHDA and CDR2 is SQIVND (reference sequence). Trimming removed 4 bases from V and 9 bases from J, with 13 bases in between. The CDR3 coding sequence is TGTGCCAGTAGTACAGGGTCTGGTGGTTCACCCCTCCACTTT. Residues: CASSTGSGGSPLHF.

V is TRBV30 and J is TRBJ1-5; 11 positions agree with TRBD1. V lost 2 bases and J lost 3; bases outside the gene matches: 3. Germline CDR1 GTSNPN, CDR2 SVGIG (reference sequence). The CDR3 has 15 residues. CDR3 DNA sequence: TGTGCCTGGAGTCGGGGACAGGGGGTCAATCAGCCCCAGCATTTT. It yields the protein CAWSRGQGVNQPQHF.

The chain recombines TRBV6-5 with TRBJ1-5, with TRBD1 identical over 7 bases. The CDR3 totals 14 residues. V lost 4 bases, J lost 4 bases, and 4 bases stayed unmatched. Germline V gene data show CDR1 as MNHEY and CDR2 as SVGAGI. CDR3 sequence: CASSSTGPNQPQHF. Here the CDR3 DNA reads TGTGCCAGCAGTTCGACAGGGCCGAATCAGCCCCAGCATTTT.

V is TRBV5-1 and J is TRBJ2-3, with 7 bases aligning to TRBD2. V lost 3 bases and J lost 0; bases outside the gene matches: 1. The germline V gene encodes CDR1 SGHRS and CDR2 YFSETQ. The CDR3 covers 14 residues. The CDR3 DNA is TGCGCCAGCAGCTCGGGACTAAGCACAGATACGCAGTATTTT. Amino acid sequence: CASSSGLSTDTQYF.

V gene TRBV3-1 (or the pseudogene TRBV3-2) combines with J gene TRBJ1-1; D is perhaps TRBD1 (6 bases). The CDR3 covers 14 residues. Germline V gives CDR1 LGHDT, CDR2 YNNKEL (reference sequence). The germline V and J ends were trimmed by 3 bases and 1 base, with 9 bases remaining between them. The CDR3 reads CASSHQDRNTEAFF. The CDR3 nucleotides are TGTGCCAGCAGCCATCAGGACAGGAACACTGAAGCTTTCTTT.

The chain combines TRBV2 with TRBJ2-7; perhaps TRBD2 as D (5 bases). Germline lookup yields CDR1 SNHLY and CDR2 FYNNEI. The CDR3 length is 14 residues. V shed 7 bases and J shed 7 bases, with 20 bases lying between them. CDR3 in amino acids: CASTLTRGVDEQYF. DNA for the CDR3: TGTGCCAGCACCCTGACTCGGGGTGTGGATGAGCAGTACTTC. The complete variable domain, with remaining parts taken from reference TRBV2 and TRBJ2-7, reads EPEVTQTPSHQVTQMGQEVILRCVPISNHLYFYWYRQILGQKVEFLVSFYNNEISEKSEIFDDQFSVERPDGSNFTLKIRSTKLEDSAMYFCASTLTRGVDEQYFGPGTRLTVT.

This sequence joins TRBV4-1 and TRBJ2-2; D not certain. Germline CDR1 and CDR2: MGHRA and YSYEKL. V was shortened by 1 base and J by 3 bases, with 9 bases between the two germline ends. CDR3 size: 15 residues. The CDR3 DNA reads TGCGCCAGCAGCCAAGTACACCAGGACACCGGGGAGCTGTTTTTT. Encoded protein: CASSQVHQDTGELFF.

As to this clone: Compared with germline, one end of the junction differs, possibly owing to a read error. The chain is built from TRBV24-1 and TRBJ2-7; TRBD2 agrees at 9 bases. CDR1 and CDR2 from the germline V gene are KGHDR and SFDVKD. There are 13 residues in the CDR3. CDR3 residues: CATSGTSPGEQYF. CDR3 in DNA: TGTGCCACTAGTGGGACTAGCCCTGGTGAGCAGTACTTC.

The chain combines TRBV5-1 with TRBJ2-7; 8 bases are a match to TRBD1. The length of the CDR3 is 16 residues. J lost 5 bases, V lost 0 bases, and 10 bases had no gene match. CDR1 is SGHRS, CDR2 YFSETQ, per germline. The CDR3 loop reads CASSLEPGGAMDEQYF. CDR3 DNA sequence: TGCGCCAGCAGCTTGGAGCCAGGGGGCGCCATGGACGAGCAGTACTTC. The complete variable domain, with remaining parts taken from reference TRBV5-1 and TRBJ2-7, reads KAGVTQTPRYLIKTRGQQVTLSCSPISGHRSVSWYQQTPGQGLQFLFEYFSETQRNKGNFPGRFSGRQFSNSRSEMNVSTLELGDSALYLCASSLEPGGAMDEQYFGPGTRLTVT.

This clone showed up just once. J is TRBJ2-7 and V is TRBV4-1; D unresolved. The CDR3 runs to 15 residues. The V and J ends lost 1 base and 0 bases respectively, with 10 bases between them. Germline V lookup: CDR1 MGHRA, CDR2 YSYEKL. The CDR3 loop is CASSQGDGASYEQYF. The CDR3 DNA reads as TGCGCCAGCAGCCAAGGCGACGGAGCCTCCTACGAGCAGTACTTC.

The chain employs TRBV28 and TRBJ1-4, with D uncertain. From germline, CDR1 is MDHEN and CDR2 SYDVKM. V lost 11 bases and J lost 0, with 10 bases in between. CDR3 length: 13 residues. Written as DNA, the CDR3 is TGTGCCGTACAGCCTGCAACTAATGAAAAACTGTTTTTT. Translation: CAVQPATNEKLFF.

This clone appeared once. The chain joins TRBV7-2 to TRBJ2-1; TRBD2 aligns across 11 bases. After removal of 6 bases from V and 9 bases from J, the junction contained 16 bases not matched to a gene. The germline gives CDR1 SGHTA, CDR2 FQGNSA. The length of the CDR3 is 17 residues. The CDR3 DNA reads as TGTGCCAGCAGTCAGCGGGGTACTAGCGGGAGTGATGGTGAGCAGTTCTTC. This codes for CASSQRGTSGSDGEQFF.

The chain couples TRBV5-1 to TRBJ2-1; 10 nucleotides match TRBD2. Germline CDR1 reads SGHRS; CDR2 reads YFSETQ. The ends lost 4 bases at V and 6 bases at J; junction bases unmatched: 7. The CDR3 has 15 residues. The CDR3 coding sequence is TGCGCCAGCAGCGACAGCGGGAGGGCCCGCAATGAGCAGTTCTTC. Amino acid sequence: CASSDSGRARNEQFF.

The chain recombines TRBV11-2 with TRBJ1-6; D ambiguous. V was cut by 2 bases and J by 14 bases, with 10 bases left in between. This CDR3 is built from 12 residues. Germline CDR1 is SGHAT and CDR2 is FQNNGV. The CDR3 nucleotides read TGTGCCAGCAGCTTAAAGGTCTCGGCCCTCCACTTT. Translated, it gives CASSLKVSALHF.

This clone is a singleton in its sample. The chain is built from TRBV12-3 or TRBV12-4 and TRBJ2-7; D is uncertain. The CDR3 covers 12 residues. V gave up 3 bases and J gave up 3 bases, with 6 bases separating them. CDR3 sequence: CASSFRVYEQYF. As DNA, the CDR3 is TGTGCCAGCAGTTTTCGAGTCTACGAGCAGTACTTC.

The rearrangement joins TRBV7-3 to TRBJ2-1; 8 bases are a match to TRBD2. Germline assignment: CDR1 SGHTA and CDR2 FQGTGA. J gave up 6 bases and V 1 base, and 5 bases lay outside the gene matches. This CDR3 spans 15 amino acids. CDR3 bases: TGTGCCAGCAGCTTAAGTGCGGGAGGCTTCAATGAGCAGTTCTTC. Translated: CASSLSAGGFNEQFF.